The 23 T cell receptor beta chains below were found in one sample sequenced in a study of graft-versus-host responses after intestinal transplantation. The data were produced by immunoSEQ multiplex PCR, yet TCRdb's version contains in-frame clones alone and is incomplete. The sample lists about 12,000 clones, 35% occurring once. Responders (roughly 200,000, CFSE-labeled) were co-plated with roughly 200,000 irradiated, violet-dye-labeled stimulators. The material sequenced was alloreactive CD8+ T cells from a mixed lymphocyte reaction culture, taken before intestinal transplant. Subset noted: CFSE-low proliferating T cells sorted from roughly 6-day pre-transplant mixed lymphocyte reaction (GvH or HvG direction). These receptors all come from a human patient who received an intestinal transplant.

This clone was seen only a few times. The J gene is TRBJ2-7, the V gene TRBV4-3; D tentatively fits TRBD1 or TRBD2 (8 bases each). CDR1 is LGHNA, CDR2 YSLEER, per germline. V lost 4 bases to trimming and J lost 3 bases, with 16 bases between them. The CDR3 loop spans 15 amino acids. The CDR3 DNA is TGCGCCAGCAGCCGTAGCGGGACAGGCCGCTACGAGCAGTACTTC. Its translation is CASSRSGTGRYEQYF.

This clone has just a few counts. The chain carries TRBV27 and TRBJ2-7; 7 bases line up with TRBD2. Germline V gene data show CDR1 as MNHEY and CDR2 as SMNVEV (reference sequence). V shed 3 bases, J shed 10 bases, and the junction held 3 bases outside the gene matches. The CDR3 consists of 11 residues. DNA for the CDR3: TGTGCCAGCAGTTTCGCGGGGGAACAGTACTTC. Encoded protein: CASSFAGEQYF.

V and J are TRBV29-1 and TRBJ2-7, with D perhaps assigned TRBD1 or TRBD2 (5 bases each). Deletions cut 7 bases from V and 3 bases from J, with 10 bases between. Germline CDR1 is SQVTM and CDR2 is ANQGSEA. CDR3 length: 11 residues. CDR3 sequence: CSAGTGYEQYF. Written as DNA, the CDR3 is TGCAGCGCTGGGACCGGCTACGAGCAGTACTTC.

The chain is built from TRBV5-6 and TRBJ2-7; possibly TRBD2 for D (5 bases). Germline assignment: CDR1 SGHDT and CDR2 YYEEEE. CDR3 length: 10 amino acids. Trimming left V 7 bases short and J 5 bases short, with 7 bases between. CDR3 in amino acids: CASSGDEQYF. CDR3 sequence (DNA): TGTGCCAGCTCCGGGGACGAGCAGTACTTC.

The chain couples TRBV29-1 to TRBJ2-7; D unresolved. Germline CDR1 is SQVTM and CDR2 is ANQGSEA. This CDR3 is built from 13 residues. V was cut by 1 base and J by 1 base, with 8 bases left in between. The CDR3 reads CSVEVDASYEQYF. The CDR3 nucleotides read TGCAGCGTTGAAGTTGACGCTTCCTACGAGCAGTACTTC.

The count of this clone is one. The chain combines TRBV4-2 with TRBJ2-5; weak D call: TRBD1 (5 bases). CDR3 length equals 17 residues. The V end was cut by 0 bases, the J end by 2 bases, with 16 bases between. Germline V gene lookup returns CDR1 LGHNA and CDR2 YNFKEQ. Here the CDR3 reads CASSQEVKGLPQETQYF. DNA of the CDR3: TGTGCCAGCAGCCAAGAGGTTAAGGGGCTGCCACAAGAGACCCAGTACTTC.

The chain uses TRBV6-4 and TRBJ2-7, with D maybe TRBD1 (5 bases). Germline values: CDR1 MRHNA, CDR2 SNTAGT. Trimming pared 5 bases from V and 6 bases from J, leaving 11 bases between. The CDR3 spans 12 residues. CDR3 coding DNA: TGTGCCAGCAGTCTGAATGGGGCCGAGCAGTACTTC. This codes for CASSLNGAEQYF.

The chain combines TRBV11-2 with TRBJ2-4, with 13 positions matching TRBD2. The CDR3 is 18 amino acids. Trimming removed 5 bases from V and 1 base from J; junction bases left unmatched: 8. Germline V gives CDR1 SGHAT, CDR2 FQNNGV. CDR3 nucleotide sequence: TGTGCCAGCAGCCTACTAGCGGGAGGGCCGTTGGCCAAAAACATTCAGTACTTC. This codes for CASSLLAGGPLAKNIQYF.

This clone was seen a handful of times. J is TRBJ2-1 and V is TRBV29-1; 7 bases align to TRBD2. The CDR3 runs 15 residues. The germline CDR1 and CDR2 sequences are SQVTM and ANQGSEA. Trimming removed 6 bases from V and 0 bases from J; junction bases left unmatched: 8. The CDR3 is CSVRPGGSSYNEQFF. CDR3 in DNA: TGCAGCGTGAGACCTGGCGGGAGCTCCTACAATGAGCAGTTCTTC.

This clone was picked up a small number of times. J is TRBJ2-7 and V is TRBV27; no definite D call. This CDR3 is built from 13 residues. V shed 2 bases and J shed 3 bases, with 8 bases lying between them. Germline V gene lookup returns CDR1 MNHEY and CDR2 SMNVEV (reference sequence). The DNA for the CDR3 is TGTGCCAGCAGTTTAGGGGTGGACTACGAGCAGTACTTC. Its translation: CASSLGVDYEQYF.

The CDR3 sequence: CASSLVTSGYEQYF. DNA of the CDR3: TGTGCCAGCAGCTTAGTGACTAGCGGGTACGAGCAGTACTTC. The chain joins TRBV7-2 to TRBJ2-7; 10 positions match TRBD2. This CDR3 is 14 amino acids long. The trim removed 1 base at V and 4 bases at J, leaving 1 base unmatched. From germline, CDR1 is SGHTA and CDR2 FQGNSA.

The chain is built from TRBV28 and TRBJ2-7, with no clear D. The germline CDR1 and CDR2 sequences are MDHEN and SYDVKM. The CDR3 sequence is 14 residues long. Trimming cost V 4 bases and J 3 bases, with 13 bases left between them. CDR3 amino acids: CASSSANNIYEQYF. The CDR3 region has the DNA TGTGCCAGCAGTTCGGCAAATAATATCTACGAGCAGTACTTC.

By sample fraction, this clone is medium-sized. This sequence joins TRBV7-3 and TRBJ1-2; the D gene is possibly TRBD1 (5 bases). Germline CDR1 and CDR2: SGHTA and FQGTGA. The CDR3 runs to 13 residues. Trimming left V 2 bases short and J 4 bases short, with 8 bases between. CDR3 nucleotide sequence: TGTGCCAGCAGCTTAGGGGGTGGCTATGGCTACACCTTC. Protein sequence: CASSLGGGYGYTF.

This clone showed up just a few times. The chain is built from TRBV27 and TRBJ2-7, with D perhaps matching TRBD1 (6 bases). Trimming removed 2 bases from V and 4 bases from J, with 12 bases in between. Germline V gene lookup returns CDR1 MNHEY and CDR2 SMNVEV (reference sequence). The CDR3 runs 14 residues. CDR3 bases: TGTGCCAGCAGTTTAAGGGGGATTACGTACGAGCAGTACTTC. This gives the protein CASSLRGITYEQYF.

This clone was recorded a few times. The rearrangement joins TRBV4-2 to TRBJ2-7, with 11 bases identical to TRBD2. From germline, CDR1 is LGHNA and CDR2 YNFKEQ. The junction had 14 bases not matched to a gene; V was cut back by 0 bases and J by 4 bases. The CDR3 runs 19 residues. The CDR3 DNA reads TGTGCCAGCAGCCAAGATGTGAGGCTAGCGGGAGGACAGGGGTACGAGCAGTACTTC. It yields the protein CASSQDVRLAGGQGYEQYF.

With regard to this clone: A much larger clone sits a single nucleotide away, making a read error possible. CDR3 coding DNA: TGTGCCAGCAGCTTAGGGTTCGGGGCGGGGGAGACCCAGCACTTC. Translated: CASSLGFGAGETQHF. The chain has TRBV7-9 and TRBJ2-5; 7 bases align to TRBD2. CDR1 SEHNR and CDR2 FQNEAQ come from the germline V gene (reference sequence). The CDR3 has 15 residues.

This clone was observed a single time. J is TRBJ2-1 and V is TRBV6-5, with 14 nucleotides matching TRBD2. Germline V lookup: CDR1 MNHEY, CDR2 SVGAGI. The CDR3 is made up of 16 amino acids. V shed 4 bases and J 10 bases; nucleotides not matched to a gene: 9. CDR3 region: CASSSRLAGGPGEQFF. In DNA form, the CDR3 reads TGTGCCAGCAGTTCGCGACTAGCGGGAGGGCCAGGGGAGCAGTTCTTC.

This chain uses TRBV29-1 with TRBJ2-1, with a weak D call TRBD2 (6 bases). Germline V gene lookup returns CDR1 SQVTM and CDR2 ANQGSEA. V lost 4 bases, J lost 6 bases, and 7 bases lay in between. This CDR3 has 11 residues. The CDR3 loop is CSVAGANEQFF. CDR3 nucleotide sequence: TGCAGCGTTGCGGGAGCCAATGAGCAGTTCTTC.

This clone was seen a handful of times. The rearrangement links TRBV6-5 to TRBJ2-5; no firm D call. Germline V lookup: CDR1 MNHEY, CDR2 SVGAGI. The CDR3 totals 12 residues. V was clipped by 8 bases and J by 1 base, with 8 bases between them. The CDR3 bases are TGTGCCAGCCTGGACCGCCAAGAGACCCAGTACTTC. Encoded protein: CASLDRQETQYF.

The chain recombines TRBV7-3 with TRBJ1-2; possibly TRBD1 for D (5 bases). The CDR3 is 13 residues long. Trimming cost V 4 bases and J 8 bases, with 14 bases left between them. The germline V gene encodes CDR1 SGHTA and CDR2 FQGTGA. CDR3 in amino acids: CASSSLGGGGYTF. The DNA for the CDR3 is TGTGCCAGCAGCTCCCTGGGGGGAGGCGGCTACACCTTC.

This clone appeared a few times. The gene calls are TRBV6-9 and TRBJ1-1; D not certain. The CDR3 covers 13 residues. Germline-derived CDR1 and CDR2 are MNHGY and SVAAGI. V lost 3 bases to trimming and J lost 7 bases, with 12 bases between them. The CDR3 region is CASSYSNELEAFF. As DNA, the CDR3 is TGTGCCAGCAGTTACTCGAACGAACTTGAAGCTTTCTTT.

The DNA for the CDR3 is TGTGCCAGCAGCCGCTTTGAGGGGGCCCTCAATCAGCCCCAGCATTTT. It translates to CASSRFEGALNQPQHF. The V and J genes are TRBV14 and TRBJ1-5; 7 nucleotides line up with TRBD1. The CDR3 runs to 16 residues. V was clipped by 4 bases and J by 3 bases; unmatched bases: 9. Germline V gene data show CDR1 as SGHDN and CDR2 as FVKESK.

This clone has just a few counts. Written as DNA, the CDR3 is TGTGCCAGCAGTACAGAGTTTGGAAACACCATATATTTT. It encodes CASSTEFGNTIYF. This chain joins TRBV28 and TRBJ1-3; D not certain. Looked up from germline, CDR1 is MDHEN and CDR2 is SYDVKM. Trimming cost V 5 bases and J 3 bases, with 8 bases left between them. This CDR3 is built from 13 residues.